The 19 T cell receptor beta chains below all came from one sample that was sequenced in a study of cytomegalovirus exposure and HLA in healthy donors. Primers included in the PCR were 60 Vbeta and 13 Jbeta primers. Sequencing was performed with immunoSEQ multiplex PCR; in TCRdb, only in-frame clones are kept and a portion is missing. The repertoire consists of approximately 160,000 clones, with 65% to 80% occurring once and the leading ten covering under 2%. The sample was PBMCs. The receptors were sampled from a woman aged 25 to 39 in good health and CMV-seronegative.

The chain has TRBV27 and TRBJ2-4, with D possibly TRBD1 on 5 matching bases. The CDR3 has 12 residues. Looked up from germline, CDR1 is MNHEY and CDR2 is SMNVEV (reference sequence). V lost 4 bases and J 10 bases, leaving 11 bases between the germline ends. The CDR3, as DNA: TGTGCCAGCAGTTCGACAGCCGATATTCAGTACTTC. Translating it yields CASSSTADIQYF.

The rearrangement links TRBV28 to TRBJ2-7, with D maybe TRBD2 (7 bases). Germline values: CDR1 MDHEN, CDR2 SYDVKM. This CDR3 contains 15 residues. V lost 4 bases to trimming and J lost 5 bases, with 18 bases between them. CDR3: CASSSRRGQWNEQYF. The CDR3 nucleotides are TGTGCCAGCAGTTCCAGGCGGGGGCAATGGAACGAGCAGTACTTC. Complete variable domain (other parts from reference TRBV28 and TRBJ2-7): DVKVTQSSRYLVKRTGEKVFLECVQDMDHENMFWYRQDPGLGLRLIYFSYDVKMKEKGDIPEGYSVSREKKERFSLILESASTNQTSMYLCASSSRRGQWNEQYFGPGTRLTVT.

The count of this clone is one. One end of the junction fails to match germline, which may point to a read error. The CDR3 spells CSSSFPDRGRVGYTF. The CDR3 bases are TGTTCCAGCAGCTTTCCGGACAGAGGCAGAGTTGGCTACACCTTC. This sequence joins TRBV7-9 and TRBJ1-2; weak D call: TRBD1 (6 bases). CDR1 SEHNR and CDR2 FQNEAQ come from the germline V gene (reference sequence). The CDR3 spans 15 residues.

The J gene is TRBJ2-7, the V gene TRBV30; maybe TRBD1 (6 bases). With 2 bases removed from V and 11 bases from J, the gap between germline ends came to 19 bases. Germline-derived CDR1 and CDR2 are GTSNPN and SVGIG (reference sequence). This CDR3 comprises 13 residues. The CDR3 sequence: CAWSWTVGCDEYF. The CDR3 DNA follows: TGTGCCTGGAGTTGGACAGTAGGGTGCGATGAGTACTTC.

This rearrangement joins TRBV14 to TRBJ2-7; 7 bases agree with TRBD2. This CDR3 is built from 16 residues. Losses at the gene ends were 0 bases for V and 4 bases for J; bases not matched to a gene: 9. Germline CDR1 reads SGHDN; CDR2 reads FVKESK. Here the CDR3 reads CASSQDWASGLYEQYF. DNA of the CDR3: TGTGCCAGCAGCCAAGATTGGGCTAGCGGACTTTACGAGCAGTACTTC.

Remarks on this clone: One junction end does not reproduce the germline sequence, and a read error may be involved. This rearrangement joins TRBV13 to TRBJ1-2, with a tentative D call TRBD1 (5 bases). The CDR3 spans 14 residues. CDR1 is PRHDT and CDR2 is FYEKMQ in the germline V gene (reference sequence). CDR3: CASSFSSGVGGYPF. DNA of the CDR3: TGTGCCAGCAGCTTTAGTTCGGGGGTGGGCGGCTACCCCTTC.

V and J are TRBV9 and TRBJ2-5; 7 nucleotides line up with TRBD1. The germline CDR1 and CDR2 sequences are SGDLS and YYNGEE. The CDR3 has 15 residues. J gave up 1 base and V 3 bases, and 6 bases lay outside the gene matches. CDR3 coding DNA: TGTGCCAGCAGCGAGGGACAGTCAGTCCAAGAGACCCAGTACTTC. Translated: CASSEGQSVQETQYF.

This chain connects TRBV9 to TRBJ2-2; 9 bases map to TRBD1. CDR1 is SGDLS, CDR2 YYNGEE, per germline. The length of the CDR3 is 14 residues. With V trimmed by 6 bases and J by 7 bases, 7 bases remained unmatched. The CDR3 reads CASTPGQGFGELFF. CDR3 DNA: TGTGCCAGCACCCCCGGACAGGGGTTCGGGGAGCTGTTTTTT.

V usage is TRBV5-1 and J usage is TRBJ2-5, with TRBD1 matching over 7 bases. The closer fit of TRBJ2-7 to the DNA end suggests the J call may be wrong. Looked up from germline, CDR1 is SGHRS and CDR2 is YFSETQ. The CDR3 loop spans 15 amino acids. Written as DNA, the CDR3 is TGCGCCAGCAGCTTGGCGTCAGGGGGTTTTGGCGAGCAGTACTTC. Amino acids: CASSLASGGFGEQYF.

This clone was found a few times. The rearrangement uses TRBV28 and TRBJ2-2; perhaps TRBD2 as D (6 bases). The CDR3 totals 15 residues. Per the germline V gene, CDR1 is MDHEN and CDR2 is SYDVKM. Trimming stripped 5 bases from V and 1 base from J, with 11 bases between. CDR3 residues: CASSRDSGNTGELFF. In DNA form, the CDR3 reads TGTGCCAGCAGTAGGGATAGCGGGAACACCGGGGAGCTGTTTTTT.

The chain combines TRBV19 with TRBJ1-5; 12 bases line up with TRBD1. Germline lookup yields CDR1 LNHDA and CDR2 SQIVND (reference sequence). The CDR3 has 15 amino acids. V gave up 7 bases and J gave up 11 bases; unmatched junction bases: 12. The CDR3 region is CASTSGGDRGRAQHF. The CDR3 nucleotides are TGTGCCAGTACATCGGGGGGGGACAGGGGGCGCGCCCAGCATTTT.

V gene TRBV30 combines with J gene TRBJ2-3, with TRBD2 identical over 8 bases. The length of the CDR3 is 18 residues. After removal of 2 bases from V and 1 base from J, the junction contained 14 bases not matched to a gene. Germline-derived CDR1 and CDR2 are GTSNPN and SVGIG (reference sequence). In DNA, the CDR3 is TGTGCCTGGAGTCTCCGGGAGGGCCCTCGGATAGGCACAGATACGCAGTATTTT. This sequence encodes CAWSLREGPRIGTDTQYF.

This rearrangement joins TRBV28 to TRBJ1-5; 7 positions match TRBD1. The CDR3 consists of 16 residues. Unmatched junction bases numbered 9, after V lost 6 bases and J lost 1 base. The germline V gene has CDR1 MDHEN and CDR2 SYDVKM. CDR3 loop: CASSLNPTGSNQPQHF. The CDR3 region has the DNA TGTGCCAGCAGCTTAAATCCGACAGGGAGCAATCAGCCCCAGCATTTT.

This clone was seen a handful of times. This sequence joins TRBV6-1 and TRBJ1-2, with D unresolved. The germline V and J ends were trimmed by 3 bases and 4 bases, with 12 bases remaining between them. CDR1 is MNHNS and CDR2 is SASEGT in the germline V gene. CDR3 length equals 14 residues. Here the CDR3 reads CASSDQHTFYGYTF. The CDR3 nucleotides read TGTGCCAGCAGTGACCAACACACATTCTATGGCTACACCTTC.

The genes are TRBV7-9 and TRBJ2-1; 9 bases are a match to TRBD2. CDR1 and CDR2 from the germline V gene are SEHNR and FQNEAQ (reference sequence). V was clipped by 6 bases and J by 6 bases; unmatched bases: 6. The CDR3 loop spans 14 amino acids. Here the CDR3 DNA reads TGTGCCAGCAGGGAGCGGGAGGCCCCCAATGAGCAGTTCTTC. Translation gives CASREREAPNEQFF.

V and J are TRBV11-2 and TRBJ2-7; D is unresolved. Per germline, CDR1 SGHAT and CDR2 FQNNGV. CDR3 length: 13 residues. The V end was cut by 2 bases, the J end by 4 bases, with 9 bases between. CDR3 DNA: TGTGCCAGCAGCTTATCGAGGAATTACGAGCAGTACTTC. Its translation: CASSLSRNYEQYF.

This chain joins TRBV6-5 and TRBJ2-5; 8 bases map to TRBD1. CDR1 MNHEY and CDR2 SVGAGI come from the germline V gene. V was clipped by 5 bases and J by 7 bases; unmatched bases: 0. The CDR3 sequence is 11 residues long. CDR3 coding DNA: TGTGCCAGCAGTACAGGGGGGACCCAGTACTTC. Encoded protein: CASSTGGTQYF.

The chain couples TRBV10-1 to TRBJ2-5; D perhaps matches TRBD2 (6 bases). Trimming stripped 5 bases from V and 2 bases from J, with 12 bases between. Germline CDR1 is WNHNN and CDR2 is SYGVQD (reference sequence). The CDR3 consists of 14 residues. The CDR3 sequence: CASSPGGIQETQYF. The DNA of the CDR3 is TGCGCCAGCAGTCCCGGAGGGATACAAGAGACCCAGTACTTC.

The chain is built from TRBV6-5 and TRBJ1-3, with 7 bases lining up with TRBD1. This CDR3 comprises 16 residues. Unmatched junction bases numbered 4, after V lost 2 bases and J lost 0 bases. CDR1 and CDR2 from the germline V gene are MNHEY and SVGAGI. The CDR3 here is CASSYGGGYSGNTIYF. Written as DNA, the CDR3 is TGTGCCAGCAGTTACGGAGGGGGCTACTCTGGAAACACCATATATTTT.